Each of the 19 T cell receptor beta chains below was sequenced from the same sample in a study of blood T cell repertoires in COVID-19. TCRdb's copy holds only in-frame clones and misses some; the assay was immunoSEQ multiplex PCR. The sample yields about 39,000 clones, approximately 78% seen once. The sequencing sample was made of peripheral blood. The receptor source for this set is a man aged 55-75 years in a cohort sampled during active COVID-19.

The gene calls are TRBV24-1 and TRBJ2-2, with TRBD1 matching 11 bases. Trimming removed 3 bases from V and 3 bases from J; junction bases left unmatched: 8. CDR1 and CDR2 from the germline V gene are KGHDR and SFDVKD. This CDR3 is 18 amino acids long. CDR3 bases: TGTGCCACCAGTGATCCCGGACAGGGGGCGCACCACACCGGGGAGCTGTTTTTT. This translates into CATSDPGQGAHHTGELFF.

The chain has TRBV7-2 and TRBJ2-7; D not resolved. The germline V gene encodes CDR1 SGHTA and CDR2 FQGNSA. The CDR3 runs to 13 residues. Trimming pared 7 bases from V and 3 bases from J, leaving 13 bases between. The CDR3 coding sequence is TGTGCCAGCACGCGGCAAACCGGCTACGAGCAGTACTTC. Translated, it gives CASTRQTGYEQYF.

In DNA, the CDR3 is TGTGCCACCAGTGATCCACAGGGTGGGACCGGGGAGCTGTTTTTT. It is translated as CATSDPQGGTGELFF. This rearrangement joins TRBV24-1 to TRBJ2-2, with D possibly TRBD1 on 6 matching bases. The CDR3 is 15 residues long. Looked up from germline, CDR1 is KGHDR and CDR2 is SFDVKD. Trimming stripped 3 bases from V and 5 bases from J, with 12 bases between.

This clone was counted only a few times. The chain has TRBV5-6 and TRBJ2-7; D remains ambiguous. V shed 0 bases and J shed 6 bases, with 4 bases lying between them. Germline CDR1 is SGHDT and CDR2 is YYEEEE. This CDR3 is 11 amino acids long. DNA of the CDR3: TGTGCCAGCAGCTTGGCTCGCGAGCAGTACTTC. The encoded protein is CASSLAREQYF.

In its sample, this clone was seen once. V is TRBV3-1 (or the pseudogene TRBV3-2) and J is TRBJ2-3; 13 bases are shared with TRBD2. Germline loops: CDR1 LGHDT, CDR2 YNNKEL (reference sequence). V lost 2 bases to trimming and J lost 4 bases; unmatched junction nucleotides: 6. The CDR3 sequence is 17 residues long. CDR3 residues: CASSQTSGGARPDTQYF. The CDR3 coding sequence is TGTGCCAGCAGCCAAACTAGCGGGGGGGCCCGCCCAGATACGCAGTATTTT.

This chain links TRBV10-3 with TRBJ2-2, with D possibly TRBD1 on 6 matching bases. Germline CDR1 and CDR2: ENHRY and SYGVKD. Trimming took off 3 bases at V and 6 bases at J, with 11 bases between the two ends. The CDR3 covers 14 residues. For the CDR3, the DNA is TGTGCCATCAGTGATGGGGGCGCCGCCGGGGAGCTGTTTTTT. Translating it yields CAISDGGAAGELFF.

V is TRBV5-4 and J is TRBJ1-1, with 8 positions matching TRBD1. The CDR3 totals 15 residues. Germline lookup yields CDR1 SGHNT and CDR2 YYREEE (reference sequence). V dropped 0 bases and J dropped 5; count of bases not matched to a gene: 6. In nucleotides, the CDR3 is TGTGCCAGCAGCTTGGCCCAGGGGGCCGGGACTGAAGCTTTCTTT. Translated, it gives CASSLAQGAGTEAFF.

The chain combines TRBV7-8 with TRBJ1-6; 7 nucleotides align to TRBD1. This CDR3 is built from 16 residues. The germline V gene has CDR1 SGHVS and CDR2 FQNEAQ. The V and J ends lost 6 bases and 8 bases, in that order; junction bases with no gene match: 13. CDR3 protein: CASRALQGYLDSPLHF. The CDR3 coding sequence is TGTGCCAGCAGAGCCCTACAGGGGTACTTAGATTCACCCCTCCACTTT.

The chain joins TRBV5-4 to TRBJ2-5, with D possibly being TRBD2 (6 bases). Trimming removed 7 bases at V and 3 bases at J, with 19 bases between. Germline V gene data show CDR1 as SGHNT and CDR2 as YYREEE (reference sequence). This CDR3 is built from 15 residues. As DNA, the CDR3 is TGTGCCAGCGCCGAAAATGGGGGAGGTAAAGAGACCCAGTACTTC. Its protein product is CASAENGGGKETQYF.

This clone was seen just once. The V call is TRBV5-6, the J call TRBJ2-7; 11 bases are shared with TRBD2. V lost 0 bases, J lost 2 bases, and 1 base stayed unmatched. The CDR3 is made up of 15 amino acids. The germline V gene encodes CDR1 SGHDT and CDR2 YYEEEE. The CDR3 DNA is TGTGCCAGCAGCTTGGTTAGCGGGGGGGCCTACGAGCAGTACTTC. Amino acids: CASSLVSGGAYEQYF.

The V and J genes are TRBV6-2 or TRBV6-3 and TRBJ1-5, with D tentatively TRBD1 (5 bases). This CDR3 spans 15 amino acids. Germline CDR1 MNHEY, CDR2 SVGEGT. V lost 4 bases and J lost 0, with 10 bases in between. The CDR3 reads CASSWQGISNQPQHF. Written as DNA, the CDR3 is TGTGCCAGCAGTTGGCAGGGCATTAGCAATCAGCCCCAGCATTTT.

The CDR3 protein is CASSRGPGPDTQYF. In DNA, the CDR3 is TGCGCCAGCAGCCGAGGTCCAGGGCCAGATACGCAGTATTTT. This rearrangement joins TRBV4-3 to TRBJ2-3, with D perhaps matching TRBD1 (5 bases). The V gene lost 4 bases and the J gene lost 4 bases, with 12 bases spanning the gap. The germline V gene encodes CDR1 LGHNA and CDR2 YSLEER. The CDR3 consists of 14 residues.

The rearrangement uses TRBV28 and TRBJ1-2; the D is unclear. Deletions cut 3 bases from V and 4 bases from J, with 9 bases between. Germline loops: CDR1 MDHEN, CDR2 SYDVKM. The CDR3 contains 13 residues. Here the CDR3 reads CASSFLQLYGYTF. CDR3 bases: TGTGCCAGCAGTTTTCTACAGCTCTATGGCTACACCTTC.

CDR3 region: CATSRGIDARGPQHF. CDR3 nucleotide sequence: TGTGCCACCAGCAGAGGTATCGACGCCCGGGGGCCCCAGCATTTT. The chain recombines TRBV15 with TRBJ1-5; D not certain. The CDR3 spans 15 residues. In germline, CDR1 is LNHNV, CDR2 YYDKDF (reference sequence). The germline V and J ends were trimmed by 1 base and 9 bases, with 16 bases remaining between them.

This chain joins TRBV19 and TRBJ2-3, with D unresolved. Germline loops: CDR1 LNHDA, CDR2 SQIVND (reference sequence). The V gene lost 8 bases and the J gene lost 8 bases, with 11 bases spanning the gap. This CDR3 spans 11 amino acids. In nucleotides, the CDR3 is TGTGCCAGTGGTGTCCGGGTTACGCAGTATTTT. Translated, it gives CASGVRVTQYF.

The chain uses TRBV11-2 and TRBJ1-6; the D gene is possibly TRBD1 (5 bases). Per germline, CDR1 SGHAT and CDR2 FQNNGV. The CDR3 spans 15 residues. V gave up 5 bases and J gave up 7 bases, with 15 bases separating them. This chain's CDR3 is CASSPSDGGNSPLHF. The CDR3 DNA follows: TGTGCCAGCAGCCCCTCCGACGGGGGAAATTCACCCCTCCACTTT.

J is TRBJ2-1 and V is TRBV5-1; 16 bases align to TRBD2. Germline V gives CDR1 SGHRS, CDR2 YFSETQ. V trimming: 6 bases; J trimming: 5 bases; junction bases outside the gene matches: 14. The CDR3 length is 19 residues. This chain's CDR3 is CASKTGMGLAGGFHNEQFF. In DNA, the CDR3 is TGCGCCAGCAAGACAGGGATGGGACTAGCGGGAGGGTTCCACAATGAGCAGTTCTTC.

The chain has TRBV9 and TRBJ1-6; D is possibly TRBD1 (5 bases). CDR3 length: 20 amino acids. The germline CDR1 and CDR2 sequences are SGDLS and YYNGEE. V gave up 0 bases and J gave up 0 bases, with 19 bases separating them. The CDR3: CASSVGLSPGLSSYNSPLHF. The CDR3 region has the DNA TGTGCCAGCAGCGTAGGTTTGTCGCCGGGACTCAGCTCCTATAATTCACCCCTCCACTTT.

The V call is TRBV3-1 (or the pseudogene TRBV3-2), the J call TRBJ2-7; D is perhaps TRBD2 (5 bases). The CDR3 consists of 15 residues. V was shortened by 4 bases and J by 3 bases, with 16 bases between the two germline ends. In germline, CDR1 is LGHDT, CDR2 YNNKEL (reference sequence). In DNA, the CDR3 is TGTGCCAGCAGCCCAGACCGGGGAGTGGTCTACGAGCAGTACTTC. Its protein is CASSPDRGVVYEQYF.